The clone carrying this T cell receptor (beta chain) was recorded only once. Additional DNA sequences in this sample encode the identical CDR3. The germline CDR1 and CDR2 sequences are SGDLS and YYNGEE. This CDR3 has 14 residues. V was cut by 0 bases and J by 2 bases, with 9 bases left in between. Original processing methods: Estimated nucleated cell counts came from reference gene primer amplification. The table came from immunoSEQ multiplex PCR; TCRdb's copy has only in-frame clones and leaves some out. V, J and clone size reflect that table, while D and trimming were determined from the DNA. The sample shows around 230,000 clones, roughly 85% of them seen only once. The data are from a study of blood T cell repertoires in COVID-19. Study details: Researchers got acute and convalescent COVID-19 samples from the United States, Italy and Spain. The analysed material was cDNA or gDNA that came from T cells, B-cell-depleted T cells, or PBMCs.

While infection was still active, Seattle patients were enrolled and then followed longitudinally. What was sequenced was peripheral blood. The source of this sequence is a man aged 45-65 years with COVID-19, enrolled during active disease. The V gene is TRBV9, the J gene TRBJ2-7; maybe TRBD1 (6 bases). CDR3 sequence (DNA): TGTGCCAGCAGCGTAGGTGACAGGCCCTACGAGCAGTACTTC. This codes for CASSVGDRPYEQYF.